One sample yielded the 10 T cell receptor beta chains listed below, sequenced in a study of tissue T cells after allogeneic stem cell transplantation. The repertoire was sequenced with immunoSEQ multiplex PCR; TCRdb's copy has only in-frame clones and lacks some. The sample has some 48,000 clones, roughly four fifths seen once. The sample consisted of sorted cells pooled from one or two spleens. These receptor sequences come from a pool of C57BL/6 mice in good health.

Of note for this clone: Gene names refer to mouse genes. The CDR3 here is CASSQDRGNSPLYF. The sequenced CDR3 bases are TGTGCCAGCAGCCAAGACAGGGGCAATTCGCCCCTCTAC. The rearrangement links TRBV5 to TRBJ1-6; possible D gene TRBD1, 6 bases. The CDR3 goes on 1 residue after the read ends, and that part is filled in from the germline J gene. TRBJ1-6 is filed as an ORF, its function uncertain. V was pared by 0 bases and J by 7 bases, with 7 bases between. The CDR3 runs 14 residues. Germline V gene lookup returns CDR1 LGHNA and CDR2 YNLKQL (reference sequence).

With respect to this clone: Genes here carry mouse names. From the germline J gene comes the end of the CDR3, since the read stops 1 residue before it. The J gene is TRBJ2-3, the V gene TRBV20, with TRBD1 identical over 8 bases. V trimming: 4 bases; J trimming: 3 bases; junction bases outside the gene matches: 3. The CDR3 is 13 residues long. The germline V gene encodes CDR1 GFQATS and CDR2 STVNSAI. Partial CDR3 DNA: TGTGGTGCTACAGGGGGCCGGGCAGAAACGCTGTAT. Its protein product is CGATGGRAETLY. The full CDR3 protein reads CGATGGRAETLYF. Looking up the rest from reference TRBV20 and TRBJ2-3 gives the full variable domain: GALVYQYPRRTICKSGTSMRMECQAVGFQATSVAWYRQSPQKTFELIALSTVNSAIKYEQNFTQEKFPISHPNLSFSSMTVLNAYLEDRGLYLCGATGGRAETLYFGSGTRLTVL.

This clone was detected once. Genes and germline come from the mouse. Read coverage stops 1 residue before the CDR3 terminus; the germline J gene supplies the remainder. This sequence joins TRBV15 and TRBJ1-3; D is undetermined. Deletions cut 2 bases from V and 0 bases from J, with 2 bases between. Germline-derived CDR1 and CDR2 are SGHND and FRSKSL. The CDR3 spans 13 residues. The CDR3 bases that were read are TGTGCCAGCAGTTTAAATTCTGGAAATACGCTCTAT. Translating gives CASSLNSGNTLY. The CDR3 in full is CASSLNSGNTLYF.

This clone has only a few counts. Mouse gene names and germline throughout. The read terminates 1 residue before the CDR3 end, so the remaining end is supplied by the germline J gene. Other DNA sequences in this sample translate to the same CDR3. The chain joins TRBV1 to TRBJ2-7; D might be TRBD1 (5 bases). The CDR3 covers 13 residues. Germline lookup yields CDR1 NSQYPW and CDR2 LRSPGD (reference sequence). The V gene lost 0 bases and the J gene lost 4 bases, with 7 bases spanning the gap. The DNA read from the CDR3 is TGCACCTGCAGTGCAGATAGGGGTTATGAACAGTAC. It yields the protein CTCSADRGYEQY. The full CDR3 reads CTCSADRGYEQYF.

As for this clone: Gene names and germline match the mouse. The CDR3 end falls 1 residue outside the read, so it is completed with the germline J gene. The rearrangement links TRBV13-3 to TRBJ1-1, with no clear D. The CDR3 has 14 residues. Germline V gene sequence: CDR1 NNHDY, CDR2 SYVADS. V was clipped by 2 bases and J by 0 bases, with 8 bases between them. The CDR3 loop reads CASSESIANTEVFF. The covered CDR3 bases are TGTGCCAGCAGTGAAAGCATTGCAAACACAGAAGTCTTC.

Details on this clone: The genes and germline here are from mouse. The DNA read from the CDR3 is TGTGCCAGCACAGACTGGGGGGTCCACTATGAACAGTAC. Amino acid sequence: CASTDWGVHYEQY. The full CDR3 protein is CASTDWGVHYEQYF. The genes are TRBV14 and TRBJ2-7; 10 bases are shared with TRBD2. The sequenced fragment ends 1 residue before the CDR3 boundary, so the rest is inferred from the germline J gene. CDR1 and CDR2 (germline): SGHDT, FRDEAV. J gave up 3 bases and V 6 bases, and 6 bases lay outside the gene matches. The CDR3 has 14 amino acids.

This clone was detected a few times. These gene names are mouse names. This same CDR3 is encoded by further DNA sequences in the sample. The CDR3 spells CASSETGGYEQYF. Partial CDR3 DNA: TGTGCCAGCAGCGAGACTGGGGGCTATGAACAGTAC. The chain joins TRBV4 to TRBJ2-7; 9 bases fit TRBD2. Read data end 1 residue before the CDR3 end; the end is taken from the germline J gene. Trimming cost V 5 bases and J 3 bases; bases outside gene matches: 2. CDR1 and CDR2 (germline): LGHDT, YNNKQL (reference sequence). The CDR3 loop spans 13 amino acids.

As for this clone: Gene and germline names: mouse. The read ends 1 residue before the CDR3 terminus; that terminus is restored from the germline J gene. The chain is built from TRBV14 and TRBJ1-3; D remains ambiguous. V dropped 3 bases and J dropped 2 bases, with 0 bases sitting between them. Germline loops: CDR1 SGHDT, CDR2 FRDEAV. The CDR3 extends over 11 amino acids. The CDR3 here is CASSSGNTLYF. The CDR3 DNA, read in part, is TGTGCCAGCAGTTCTGGAAATACGCTCTAT.

A word on this clone: Germline and genes here are mouse. The CDR3 bases that were read are TGTGCCAGCTCTCTCCTGAATACCTATGAACAGTAC. It translates to CASSLLNTYEQY. The entire CDR3 sequence reads CASSLLNTYEQYF. This chain links TRBV12-2 with TRBJ2-7; D call uncertain. The read ends 1 residue shy of where the CDR3 ends; the end is completed using the germline J gene. The length of the CDR3 is 13 residues. V was cut by 0 bases and J by 2 bases, with 7 bases left in between. Germline CDR1 SGHLS, CDR2 HYDKME.

Note on this clone: All gene names here are mouse names. The read ends 1 residue shy of where the CDR3 ends; the end is completed using the germline J gene. Distinct nucleotide sequences in the sample also encode this CDR3. The V gene is TRBV2, the J gene TRBJ2-3, with D perhaps given as TRBD1 or TRBD2 (6 bases each). The CDR3 consists of 15 residues. CDR1 and CDR2 from the germline V gene are LGHNA and YSYQKL. Trimming removed 0 bases at V and 0 bases at J, with 7 bases between. The sequenced part of the CDR3 DNA is TGTGCCAGCAGCCAAGAAGGGGGGAGTGCAGAAACGCTGTAT. Amino acids: CASSQEGGSAETLY. The complete CDR3 sequence is CASSQEGGSAETLYF.